Detailed here is one T cell receptor (beta chain). What it binds is unknown. With 4 bases clipped from V and 4 bases from J, the junction kept 9 bases outside the gene matches. Germline CDR1 and CDR2: SGHRS and YFSETQ. The CDR3 is 15 residues long. The data were taken from a study of T cell responses to AZD1222 COVID-19 vaccine. General study results and limits: None of the repertoires were sampled until the peak T cell response had passed. Of spike-specific TCRs, nearly half reportedly target regions left unmutated in variants. Spike-specific TCR breadth and depth were elevated following two AZD1222 doses. Donors in the cohort were predominantly white British and more often female, and clonal diversity was possibly underestimated.

The method was immunoSEQ multiplex PCR; TCRdb's version includes in-frame clones alone and lacks a portion of them. The sample shows about 100,000 clones, 70% to 90% of them seen only once. This TCR was sampled from an adult who received the AZD1222 COVID-19 vaccine. Here the sequenced sample was peripheral blood, taken 28 days after the second AZD1222 dose. V usage is TRBV5-1 and J usage is TRBJ2-5; 8 bases are a match to TRBD1. CDR3 DNA sequence: TGCGCCAGCAGCCCCTTCGGGACAGGCGTAGAGACCCAGTACTTC. Translated, it gives CASSPFGTGVETQYF.